The present T cell receptor (beta chain) was sequenced within a study of T cell repertoires in cytomegalovirus infection. Study-wide context: Public signatures in TCR beta pointed to CMV infection and matching HLA type.

The germline CDR1 and CDR2 sequences are SGDLS and YYNGEE. This CDR3 region has 15 residues. Trimming took off 4 bases at V and 3 bases at J, with 14 bases between the two ends. General study results and limits: Dominating the ex vivo response were TCR beta clonotypes that were CMV-specific and HLA-C-restricted.

TCRdb re-called the reads with MiXCR, one entry per CDR3 protein. This sample has about 150,000 distinct CDR3 sequences, with roughly 18% found just once. As concerns this clonotype: No antigen is known for it.

The V call is TRBV9, the J call TRBJ2-1, with D perhaps given as TRBD1 or TRBD2 (5 bases each). This sequence originates from a human donor in good health (CMV status not recorded). Some clones in this sample may be carry-over from other donors' samples. The sequencing sample was made of CD8+ T cells from PBMCs. DNA for the CDR3: TGTGCCAGCAGCAATCCCGGGGCACTCTACAATGAGCAGTTCTTC. Protein sequence: CASSNPGALYNEQFF.